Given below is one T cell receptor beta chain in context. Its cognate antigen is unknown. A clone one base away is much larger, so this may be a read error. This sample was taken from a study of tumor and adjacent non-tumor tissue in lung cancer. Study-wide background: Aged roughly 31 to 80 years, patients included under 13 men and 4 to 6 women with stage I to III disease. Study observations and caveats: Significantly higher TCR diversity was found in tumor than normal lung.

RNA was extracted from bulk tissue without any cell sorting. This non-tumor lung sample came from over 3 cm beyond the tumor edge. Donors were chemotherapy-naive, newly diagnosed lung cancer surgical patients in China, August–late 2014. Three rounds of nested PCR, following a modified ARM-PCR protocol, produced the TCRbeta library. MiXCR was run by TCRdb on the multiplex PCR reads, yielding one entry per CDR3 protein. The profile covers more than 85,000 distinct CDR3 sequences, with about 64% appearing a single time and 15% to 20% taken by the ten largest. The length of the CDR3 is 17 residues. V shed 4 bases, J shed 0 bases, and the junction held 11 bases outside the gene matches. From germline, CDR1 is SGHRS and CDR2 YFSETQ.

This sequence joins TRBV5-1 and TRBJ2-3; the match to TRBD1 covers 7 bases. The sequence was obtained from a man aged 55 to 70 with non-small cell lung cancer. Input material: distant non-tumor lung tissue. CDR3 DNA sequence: TGCGCCAGCAGCATGGACGTCGGGACAGTTAGCACAGATACGCAGTATTTT. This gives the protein CASSMDVGTVSTDTQYF.